The following is a TCR beta chain sequence with its context. V dropped 0 bases and J dropped 0 bases, with 8 bases sitting between them. Looked up from germline, CDR1 is MNHNS and CDR2 is SASEGT. CDR3 length equals 15 residues. These data originate in a study of shared clonotypes between healthy human individuals. Sequenced by immunoSEQ multiplex PCR; TCRdb stores in-frame clones only, minus some. The sample lists a few million clones, around 95% occurring once. The clonotype comes from a man between 18 and 29 years old in good health. The sequenced sample was naive CD4+ T cells sorted from blood. As to subset: CD45RA+ positively selected. V usage is TRBV6-1 and J usage is TRBJ1-2; D unclear. Here the CDR3 DNA reads TGTGCCAGCAGTGAAGCTGGCAGAGCTAACTATGGCTACACCTTC. Its translation is CASSEAGRANYGYTF.